Here is one T cell receptor beta chain with its context. This clone showed up just once. The antigen this receptor binds is unknown. No much larger clonotype is one base removed from it; base qualities were not supplied. V is pared back by 4 bases and J by 9 bases, with 15 bases lying between the germline termini. The CDR3 measures 13 amino acids from cysteine to phenylalanine. Only CDR3 DNA is held: 39 bases, read in frame from base 1. Based on the germline V gene, the CDR1 and CDR2 sequences are SGHRS and YFSETQ. Samples from volunteer blood donors who had recovered from COVID-19 were contributed by a second Seattle source. Collaborating institutions collected whole blood in K2EDTA tubes following their own protocols. For TCRbeta analysis, collaborator samples were shipped as frozen whole blood, as isolated PBMCs, or as DNA extracted from either sample type. This sample was taken from a study of blood T cell repertoires in COVID-19 (dated by TCRdb to the early 2020s). Study-wide context: Samples covering the acute and convalescent phases of COVID-19 were provided by collaborators in the United States, Italy and Spain. The prospective study material was composed of cDNA or gDNA derived from T cells, B-cell-depleted T cells, or PBMCs. The dataset comprised deeply sampled blood TCRbeta repertoires from subjects exposed to, actively infected with, or recovered from COVID-19. The repertoires were made available in a free public database intended to serve as a resource for research on the immune response to SARS-CoV-2. Samples came from the ongoing ImmuneRACE study (first 160 participants) plus 1,254 subjects from 6 global collaborators. Sample metadata almost always included a de-identified subject ID, COVID-19 status, age in years and sex. HLA class I and class II types, where available, came from metadata supplied by the sample provider rather than from assay-based typing. The paper as a whole reports these results and caveats: Clinical and demographic metadata were provided uncurated, with the amount varying by source and participant.

The immunoSEQ Assay, a bias-controlled multiplex PCR, was used to amplify TCRbeta CDR3 regions from genomic DNA. The original pipeline was this. The number of nucleated cells in each sample was estimated by amplification of reference gene primers within the assay. Sequence reads were collapsed and filtered to measure the absolute abundance of every unique TCRbeta CDR3 rearrangement. Productive Simpson clonality was computed per sample as the square root of Simpson's diversity index over productive rearrangements. The source is immuneACCESS, and TCRdb retained only in-frame sequences with V and J called. Part of the clones is not carried over; for the studies checked, unresolved V genes explain less than half of this, and the remainder is unexplained. V and J calls plus clone size are reproduced from that table; the DNA served to infer D and trimming. In all, the sample holds about 260,000 clones, and over 65% of those were seen once. In total, the top ten clones hold about 4.5% of the sample.

This chain joins TRBV5-1 to TRBJ2-3, with TRBD2 tentatively as D gene (5 bases match). The sequence came from a man aged 55 to 69 who had recovered from COVID-19. The sample consisted of peripheral blood. The DNA reads TGCGCCAGCAGCCCGGACTGGTCAAGAACGCAGTATTTT. Its protein product is CASSPDWSRTQYF.